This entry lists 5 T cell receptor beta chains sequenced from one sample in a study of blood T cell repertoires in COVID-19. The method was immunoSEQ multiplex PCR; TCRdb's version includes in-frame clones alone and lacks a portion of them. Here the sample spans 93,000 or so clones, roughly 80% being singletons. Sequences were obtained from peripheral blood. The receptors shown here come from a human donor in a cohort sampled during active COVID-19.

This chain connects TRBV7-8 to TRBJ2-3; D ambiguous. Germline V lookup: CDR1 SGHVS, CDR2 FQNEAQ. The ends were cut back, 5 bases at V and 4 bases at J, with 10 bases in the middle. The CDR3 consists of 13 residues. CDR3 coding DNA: TGTGCCAGCAGCCTCCCCGGTCCAGATACGCAGTATTTT. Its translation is CASSLPGPDTQYF.

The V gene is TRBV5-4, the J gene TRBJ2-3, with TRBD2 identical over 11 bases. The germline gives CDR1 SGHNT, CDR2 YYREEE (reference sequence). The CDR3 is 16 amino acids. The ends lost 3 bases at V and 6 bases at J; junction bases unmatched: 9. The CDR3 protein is CASSSPLAGGMDTQYF. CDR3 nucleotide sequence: TGTGCCAGCAGCTCGCCGCTAGCGGGGGGCATGGATACGCAGTATTTT.

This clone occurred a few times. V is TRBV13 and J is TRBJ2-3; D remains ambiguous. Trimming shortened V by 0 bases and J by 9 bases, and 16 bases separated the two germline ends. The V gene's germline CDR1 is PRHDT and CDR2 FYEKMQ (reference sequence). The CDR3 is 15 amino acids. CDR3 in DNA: TGTGCCAGCAGCTTAGGGCCAACTCCACCCGGGACGCAGTATTTT. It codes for CASSLGPTPPGTQYF.

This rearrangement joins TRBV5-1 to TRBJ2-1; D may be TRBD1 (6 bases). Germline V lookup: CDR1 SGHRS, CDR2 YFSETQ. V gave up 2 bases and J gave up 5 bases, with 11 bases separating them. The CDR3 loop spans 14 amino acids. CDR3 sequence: CASSFQGMDNEQFF. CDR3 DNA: TGCGCCAGCAGCTTCCAGGGGATGGACAATGAGCAGTTCTTC.

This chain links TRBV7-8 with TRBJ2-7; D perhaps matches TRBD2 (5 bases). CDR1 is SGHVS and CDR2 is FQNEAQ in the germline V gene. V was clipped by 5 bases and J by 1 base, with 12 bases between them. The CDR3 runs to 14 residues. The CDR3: CASSTDFVSYEQYF. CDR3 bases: TGTGCCAGCAGCACGGACTTCGTTTCCTACGAGCAGTACTTC.